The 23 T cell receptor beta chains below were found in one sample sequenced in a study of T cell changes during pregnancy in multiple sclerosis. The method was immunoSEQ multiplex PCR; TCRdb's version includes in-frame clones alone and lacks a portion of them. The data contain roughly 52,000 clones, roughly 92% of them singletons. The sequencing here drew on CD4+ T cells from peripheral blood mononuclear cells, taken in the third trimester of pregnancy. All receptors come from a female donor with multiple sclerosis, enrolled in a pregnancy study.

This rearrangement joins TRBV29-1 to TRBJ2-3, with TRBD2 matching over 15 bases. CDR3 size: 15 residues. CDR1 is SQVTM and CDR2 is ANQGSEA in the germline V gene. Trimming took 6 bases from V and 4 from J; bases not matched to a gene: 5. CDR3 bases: TGCAGCGTCGGGACTAGCGGGAGGCTCGCAGATACGCAGTATTTT. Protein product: CSVGTSGRLADTQYF.

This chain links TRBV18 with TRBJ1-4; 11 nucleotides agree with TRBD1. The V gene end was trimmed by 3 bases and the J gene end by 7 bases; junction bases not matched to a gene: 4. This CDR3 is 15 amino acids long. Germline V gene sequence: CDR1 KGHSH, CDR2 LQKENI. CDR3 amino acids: CASSPSGTGGEKLFF. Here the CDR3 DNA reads TGTGCCAGCTCACCTTCCGGGACAGGGGGTGAAAAACTGTTTTTT.

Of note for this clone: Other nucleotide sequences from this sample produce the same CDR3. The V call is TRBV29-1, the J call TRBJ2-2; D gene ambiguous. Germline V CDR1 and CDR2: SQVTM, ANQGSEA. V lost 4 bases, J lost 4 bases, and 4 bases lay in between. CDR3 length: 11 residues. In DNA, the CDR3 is TGCAGCGTTGGGAGCACCGGGGAGCTGTTTTTT. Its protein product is CSVGSTGELFF.

The CDR3 DNA reads TGTGCCAGCAGTCTAGGGGGACGCGCTGAAGCTTTCTTT. Translated: CASSLGGRAEAFF. This chain joins TRBV28 and TRBJ1-1; tentative D call: TRBD1 (6 bases). CDR1 and CDR2 (germline): MDHEN, SYDVKM. The CDR3 totals 13 residues. Trimming stripped 5 bases from V and 6 bases from J, with 13 bases between.

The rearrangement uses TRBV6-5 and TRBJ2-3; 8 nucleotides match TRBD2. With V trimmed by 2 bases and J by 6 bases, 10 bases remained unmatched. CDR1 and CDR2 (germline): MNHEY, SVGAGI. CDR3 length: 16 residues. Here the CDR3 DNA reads TGTGCCAGCAGTTACATTTCCGGGAGGGCCAATGATACGCAGTATTTT. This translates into CASSYISGRANDTQYF.

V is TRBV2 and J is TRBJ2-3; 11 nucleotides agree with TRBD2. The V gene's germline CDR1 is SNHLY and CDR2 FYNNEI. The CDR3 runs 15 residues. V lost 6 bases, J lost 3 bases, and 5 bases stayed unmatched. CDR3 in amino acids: CASRRLAGGTDTQYF. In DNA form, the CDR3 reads TGTGCCAGCAGGCGTCTAGCGGGAGGAACAGATACGCAGTATTTT.

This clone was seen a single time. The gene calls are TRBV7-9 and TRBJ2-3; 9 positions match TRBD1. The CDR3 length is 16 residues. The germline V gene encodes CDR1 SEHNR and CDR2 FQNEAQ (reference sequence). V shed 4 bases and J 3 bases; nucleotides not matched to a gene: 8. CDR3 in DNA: TGTGCCAGCAGCTCCAGTTGGACAGGGGAGACAGATACGCAGTATTTT. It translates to CASSSSWTGETDTQYF.

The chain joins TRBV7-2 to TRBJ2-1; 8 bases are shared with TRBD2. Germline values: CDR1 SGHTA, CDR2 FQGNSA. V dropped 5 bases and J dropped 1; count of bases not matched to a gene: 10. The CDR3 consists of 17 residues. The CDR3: CASSQYLSGSSYNEQFF. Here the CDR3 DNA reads TGTGCCAGCAGCCAGTATCTCAGCGGGAGTTCCTACAATGAGCAGTTCTTC.

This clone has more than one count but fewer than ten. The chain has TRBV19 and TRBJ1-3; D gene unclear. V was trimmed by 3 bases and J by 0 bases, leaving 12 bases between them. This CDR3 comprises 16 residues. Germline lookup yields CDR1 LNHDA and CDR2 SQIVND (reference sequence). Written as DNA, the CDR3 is TGTGCCAGTAGTATTCGGCGGCTAAGCTCTGGAAACACCATATATTTT. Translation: CASSIRRLSSGNTIYF.

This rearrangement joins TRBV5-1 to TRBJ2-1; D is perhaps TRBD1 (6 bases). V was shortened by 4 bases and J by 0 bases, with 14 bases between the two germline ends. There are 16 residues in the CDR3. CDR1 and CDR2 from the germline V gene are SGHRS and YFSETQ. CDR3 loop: CASSTWDTGSYNEQFF. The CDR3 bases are TGCGCCAGCAGCACCTGGGACACCGGCTCCTACAATGAGCAGTTCTTC.

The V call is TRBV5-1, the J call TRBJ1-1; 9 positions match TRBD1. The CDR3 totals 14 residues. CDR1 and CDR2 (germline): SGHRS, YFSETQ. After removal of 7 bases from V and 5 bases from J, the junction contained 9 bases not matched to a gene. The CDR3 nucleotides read TGCGCCAGCGGACTAAGACAGGGGGGGACTGAAGCTTTCTTT. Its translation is CASGLRQGGTEAFF.

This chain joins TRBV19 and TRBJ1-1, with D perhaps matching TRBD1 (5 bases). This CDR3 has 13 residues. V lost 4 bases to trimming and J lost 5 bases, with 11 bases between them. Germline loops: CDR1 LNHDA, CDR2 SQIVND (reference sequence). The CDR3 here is CASSRTEGTEAFF. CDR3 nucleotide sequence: TGTGCCAGTAGTAGGACGGAGGGGACTGAAGCTTTCTTT.

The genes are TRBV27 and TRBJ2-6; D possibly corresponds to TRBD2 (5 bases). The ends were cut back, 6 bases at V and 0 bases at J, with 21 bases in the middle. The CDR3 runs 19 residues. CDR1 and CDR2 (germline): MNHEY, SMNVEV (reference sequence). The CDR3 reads CASSFFGVQSFSGANVLTF. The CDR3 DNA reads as TGTGCCAGCAGCTTTTTCGGGGTCCAGTCCTTCTCTGGGGCCAACGTCCTGACTTTC.

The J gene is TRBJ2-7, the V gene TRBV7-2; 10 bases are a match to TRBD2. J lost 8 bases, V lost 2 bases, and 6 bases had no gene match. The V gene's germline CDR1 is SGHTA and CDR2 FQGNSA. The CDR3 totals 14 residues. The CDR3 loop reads CASSLSGGGMQQYF. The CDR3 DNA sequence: TGTGCCAGCAGCTTAAGCGGGGGGGGTATGCAGCAGTACTTC.

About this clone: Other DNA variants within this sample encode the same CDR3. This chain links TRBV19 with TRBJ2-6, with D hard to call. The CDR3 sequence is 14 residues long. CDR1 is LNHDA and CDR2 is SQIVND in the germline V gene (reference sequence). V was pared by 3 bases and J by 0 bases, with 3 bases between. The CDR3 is CASSIRSGANVLTF. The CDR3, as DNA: TGTGCCAGTAGTATCCGCTCTGGGGCCAACGTCCTGACTTTC.

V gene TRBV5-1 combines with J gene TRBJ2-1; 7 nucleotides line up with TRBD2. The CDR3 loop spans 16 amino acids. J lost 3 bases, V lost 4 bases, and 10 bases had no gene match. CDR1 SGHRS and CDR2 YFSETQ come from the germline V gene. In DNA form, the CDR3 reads TGCGCCAGCAGCCCGGTGGGACTATCAAACTACAATGAGCAGTTCTTC. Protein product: CASSPVGLSNYNEQFF.

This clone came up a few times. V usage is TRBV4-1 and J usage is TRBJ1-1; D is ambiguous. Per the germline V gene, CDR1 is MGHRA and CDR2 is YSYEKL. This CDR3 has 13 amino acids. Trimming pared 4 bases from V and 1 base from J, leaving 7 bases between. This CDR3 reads CASSLLGNTEAFF. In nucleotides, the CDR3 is TGCGCCAGCAGCCTCCTAGGGAACACTGAAGCTTTCTTT.

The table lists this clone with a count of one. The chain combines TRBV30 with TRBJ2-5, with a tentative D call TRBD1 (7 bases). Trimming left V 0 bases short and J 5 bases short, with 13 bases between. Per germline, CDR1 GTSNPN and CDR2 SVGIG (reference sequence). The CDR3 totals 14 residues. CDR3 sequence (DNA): TGTGCCTGGAGTGTTAAGGGGGCGGGGGAGACCCAGTACTTC. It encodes CAWSVKGAGETQYF.

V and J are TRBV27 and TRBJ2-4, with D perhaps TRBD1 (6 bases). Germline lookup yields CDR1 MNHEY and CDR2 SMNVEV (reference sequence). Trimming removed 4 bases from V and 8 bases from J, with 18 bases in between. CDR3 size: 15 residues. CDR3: CASSSTGPPGDIQYF. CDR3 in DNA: TGTGCCAGCAGTTCCACGGGACCACCAGGGGACATTCAGTACTTC.

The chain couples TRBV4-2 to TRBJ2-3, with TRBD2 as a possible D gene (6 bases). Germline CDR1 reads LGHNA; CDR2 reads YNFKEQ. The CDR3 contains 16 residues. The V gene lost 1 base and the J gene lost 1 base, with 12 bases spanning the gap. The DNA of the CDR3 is TGTGCCAGCAGCCAAGGGACTACCCAAGGCACAGATACGCAGTATTTT. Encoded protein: CASSQGTTQGTDTQYF.

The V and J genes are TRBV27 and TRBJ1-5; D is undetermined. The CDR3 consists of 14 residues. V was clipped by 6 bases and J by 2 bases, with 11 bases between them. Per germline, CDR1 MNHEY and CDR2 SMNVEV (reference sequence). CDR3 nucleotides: TGTGCCAGCAGCCCCCGGGAGGGCAATCAGCCCCAGCATTTT. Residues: CASSPREGNQPQHF.

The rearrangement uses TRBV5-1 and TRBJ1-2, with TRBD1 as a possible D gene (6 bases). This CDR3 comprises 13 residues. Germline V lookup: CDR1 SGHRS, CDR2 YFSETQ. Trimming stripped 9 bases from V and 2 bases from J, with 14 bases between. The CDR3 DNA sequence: TGCGCCACCGCCGCCGGGACAAACTATGGCTACACCTTC. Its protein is CATAAGTNYGYTF. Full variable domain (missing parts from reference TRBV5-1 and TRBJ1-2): KAGVTQTPRYLIKTRGQQVTLSCSPISGHRSVSWYQQTPGQGLQFLFEYFSETQRNKGNFPGRFSGRQFSNSRSEMNVSTLELGDSALYLCATAAGTNYGYTFGSGTRLTVV.

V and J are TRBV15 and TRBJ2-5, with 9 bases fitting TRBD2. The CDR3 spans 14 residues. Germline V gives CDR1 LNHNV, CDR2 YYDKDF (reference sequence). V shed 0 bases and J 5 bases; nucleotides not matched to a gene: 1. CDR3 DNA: TGTGCCACCAGCAGAGATGCGGGGGGGGAGACCCAGTACTTC. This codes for CATSRDAGGETQYF.